The rows below give T cell receptor beta chains drawn from one sample of a study of blood T cell repertoires in COVID-19. The assay was immunoSEQ multiplex PCR, and TCRdb's table has in-frame clones only and misses some. Altogether roughly 290,000 clones are present, almost 90% being singletons, with the ten largest covering about 1.8%. Sequencing input: PBMCs or T cells enriched from blood (not recorded which). Every receptor here comes from a woman between 18 and 30 years old with acute COVID-19. The CDR3 runs from the conserved cysteine through the conserved F or W. The D gene is left open where the match is weak. For some rows the clone size is stated as once, few or many, or as a class when expanded; others skip it.

j_call: TRBJ1-1; d_call: -; v_call: TRBV28; clone_size: -; cdr3_aa: CASGLDWRGWSEAFF; cdr3_nt: TGTGCCAGCGGCCTCGATTGGCGGGGATGGTCTGAAGCTTTCTTT
j_call: TRBJ1-2; d_call: TRBD1; v_call: TRBV9; clone_size: -; cdr3_aa: CASSGDSYYGYTF; cdr3_nt: TGTGCCAGCAGCGGGGACAGTTACTATGGCTACACCTTC
j_call: TRBJ2-2; d_call: -; v_call: TRBV13; clone_size: -; cdr3_aa: CASSSWVGPGELFF; cdr3_nt: TGTGCCAGCAGCTCCTGGGTGGGCCCCGGGGAGCTGTTTTTT
j_call: TRBJ2-7; d_call: TRBD2; v_call: TRBV4-2; clone_size: -; cdr3_aa: CASSPGLAGGRSLSYEQYF; cdr3_nt: TGTGCCAGCAGCCCGGGACTAGCGGGAGGGCGCTCTTTATCCTACGAGCAGTACTTC
j_call: TRBJ1-5; d_call: TRBD1; v_call: TRBV5-1; clone_size: -; cdr3_aa: CASSPTGNNQPQHF; cdr3_nt: TGCGCCAGCAGCCCGACAGGGAACAATCAGCCCCAGCATTTT
j_call: TRBJ2-1; d_call: -; v_call: TRBV19; clone_size: -; cdr3_aa: CASSPMAGPQTIHNEQFF; cdr3_nt: TGTGCCAGTAGCCCGATGGCAGGGCCGCAAACGATCCACAATGAGCAGTTCTTC
j_call: TRBJ2-7; d_call: -; v_call: TRBV5-8; clone_size: -; cdr3_aa: CASSLASSYEQYF; cdr3_nt: TGTGCCAGCAGCTTGGCCTCTTCCTACGAGCAGTACTTC
j_call: TRBJ1-1; d_call: TRBD1; v_call: TRBV10-3; clone_size: -; cdr3_aa: CAAGTGGTEAFF; cdr3_nt: TGTGCCGCTGGGACAGGGGGGACTGAAGCTTTCTTT
j_call: TRBJ2-2; d_call: -; v_call: TRBV4-2; clone_size: once; cdr3_aa: CASSQDPGVGELFF; cdr3_nt: TGTGCCAGCAGCCAAGACCCGGGAGTCGGGGAGCTGTTTTTT
j_call: TRBJ2-4; d_call: TRBD2; v_call: TRBV4-2; clone_size: -; cdr3_aa: CASSQGVPTGGIAKNIQYF; cdr3_nt: TGTGCCAGCAGCCAAGGAGTCCCCACGGGGGGAATAGCCAAAAACATTCAGTACTTC
j_call: TRBJ1-1; d_call: -; v_call: TRBV4-1; clone_size: -; cdr3_aa: CASSQMGVEAFF; cdr3_nt: TGCGCCAGCAGCCAAATGGGCGTTGAAGCTTTCTTT
j_call: TRBJ2-1; d_call: -; v_call: TRBV7-9; clone_size: -; cdr3_aa: CASSFTRGKNNEQFF; cdr3_nt: TGTGCCAGCAGCTTTACGCGCGGGAAGAACAATGAGCAGTTCTTC
j_call: TRBJ1-2; d_call: TRBD1; v_call: TRBV28; clone_size: -; cdr3_aa: CASNAGTAPPLYGYTF; cdr3_nt: TGTGCCAGCAACGCCGGGACAGCTCCCCCCCTGTATGGCTACACCTTC
j_call: TRBJ2-1; d_call: -; v_call: TRBV21-1; clone_size: -; cdr3_aa: CASSKFIVAGVSYNEQFF; cdr3_nt: TGTGCCAGCAGCAAATTTATAGTGGCGGGAGTGTCGTACAATGAGCAGTTCTTC
j_call: TRBJ2-1; d_call: TRBD2; v_call: TRBV5-4; clone_size: -; cdr3_aa: CASSRGTSGRIEQFF; cdr3_nt: TGTGCCAGCAGCCGAGGGACTAGCGGGAGGATTGAGCAGTTCTTC
j_call: TRBJ1-5; d_call: -; v_call: TRBV4-3; clone_size: -; cdr3_aa: CASSQDWPGNSNQPQHF; cdr3_nt: TGCGCCAGCAGCCAAGATTGGCCGGGAAATAGCAATCAGCCCCAGCATTTT
j_call: TRBJ2-7; d_call: -; v_call: TRBV3-1/TRBV3-2; clone_size: -; cdr3_aa: CASSQSGGVEQYF; cdr3_nt: TGTGCCAGCAGCCAAAGTGGAGGGGTCGAGCAGTACTTC
j_call: TRBJ2-1; d_call: TRBD2; v_call: TRBV11-2; clone_size: -; cdr3_aa: CASSQLLAGGLDYYNEQFF; cdr3_nt: TGTGCCAGCAGCCAGCTCCTAGCGGGAGGCCTCGACTATTACAATGAGCAGTTCTTC
j_call: TRBJ2-7; d_call: TRBD1; v_call: TRBV6-6; clone_size: -; cdr3_aa: CASRQGSTYEQYF; cdr3_nt: TGTGCCAGCAGACAGGGGTCTACCTACGAGCAGTACTTC
j_call: TRBJ2-5; d_call: -; v_call: TRBV15; clone_size: -; cdr3_aa: CATSTGFQETQYF; cdr3_nt: TGTGCCACCAGCACCGGGTTTCAAGAGACCCAGTACTTC
j_call: TRBJ1-2; d_call: -; v_call: TRBV5-4; clone_size: -; cdr3_aa: CASSTTTDNYGYTF; cdr3_nt: TGTGCCAGCAGCACTACGACAGATAACTATGGCTACACCTTC
j_call: TRBJ2-7; d_call: TRBD1; v_call: TRBV19; clone_size: -; cdr3_aa: CASSIQTGVEQYF; cdr3_nt: TGTGCCAGTAGTATCCAGACAGGGGTCGAGCAGTACTTC
j_call: TRBJ1-1; d_call: TRBD1; v_call: TRBV10-2; clone_size: -; cdr3_aa: CASSPAGGLNTEAFF; cdr3_nt: TGCGCCAGCAGTCCTGCAGGGGGCCTGAACACTGAAGCTTTCTTT
j_call: TRBJ1-1; d_call: TRBD1; v_call: TRBV13; clone_size: -; cdr3_aa: CASSLVTGTITEAFF; cdr3_nt: TGTGCCAGCAGCTTAGTGACAGGGACGATTACTGAAGCTTTCTTT
j_call: TRBJ2-7; d_call: -; v_call: TRBV29-1; clone_size: -; cdr3_aa: CSVGGGQSSYEQYF; cdr3_nt: TGCAGCGTTGGTGGCGGACAGAGCTCCTACGAGCAGTACTTC
j_call: TRBJ1-4; d_call: TRBD1; v_call: TRBV7-9; clone_size: -; cdr3_aa: CASSLTGGLGEKLFF; cdr3_nt: TGTGCCAGCAGCTTAACAGGGGGCTTAGGTGAAAAACTGTTTTTT
j_call: TRBJ2-2; d_call: TRBD2; v_call: TRBV2; clone_size: -; cdr3_aa: CAIRTSGRTNTGELFF; cdr3_nt: TGTGCCATCCGGACTAGCGGGAGGACGAACACCGGGGAGCTGTTTTTT
j_call: TRBJ1-2; d_call: -; v_call: TRBV5-5; clone_size: -; cdr3_aa: CASSPDRIGGYTF; cdr3_nt: TGTGCCAGCAGCCCGGACAGAATAGGAGGCTACACCTTC
j_call: TRBJ2-5; d_call: -; v_call: TRBV10-3; clone_size: -; cdr3_aa: CAIGGKETQYF; cdr3_nt: TGTGCCATCGGGGGCAAAGAGACCCAGTACTTC